This T cell receptor (beta chain) derives from a study of molecular identifiers for immune sequencing clone quantification. Germline-derived CDR1 and CDR2 are MDHEN and SYDVKM. The V gene end was trimmed by 5 bases and the J gene end by 8 bases; junction bases not matched to a gene: 17. There are 16 residues in the CDR3. This clonotype appeared many times. A CD8+CD4-CCR7+CD45RA+ phenotype served as the sorting definition for naive CD8 T cells. Making the bulk TCR libraries relied on previously described methods and listed TCR primers. Each CDR3 protein is one row after TCRdb ran MiXCR on the PCR reads. The table records about 640,000 distinct CDR3 sequences, just under 20% of them present only once.

The V gene is TRBV28, the J gene TRBJ2-7, with 8 bases that match TRBD2. This TCR derives from a human donor in good health. Some libraries in this study had Jurkat cell RNA spiked in. The sample consisted of naive CD8+ T cells from blood, with Jurkat cell RNA spiked in. Subset specified: FACS-sorted CD8+CD4-CCR7+CD45RA+ naive T cells. The CDR3 spells CASSDLKGLGLDKQYF. The DNA for the CDR3 is TGTGCCAGCAGTGATTTAAAGGGACTAGGGCTGGATAAGCAGTACTTC. Variable domain in full (rest from reference TRBV28 and TRBJ2-7): DVKVTQSSRYLVKRTGEKVFLECVQDMDHENMFWYRQDPGLGLRLIYFSYDVKMKEKGDIPEGYSVSREKKERFSLILESASTNQTSMYLCASSDLKGLGLDKQYFGPGTRLTVT.